These 9 T cell receptor beta chains originate from one sample sequenced in a study of molecular identifiers for immune sequencing clone quantification. A single record per CDR3 protein comes from TCRdb applying MiXCR to the PCR reads. The table lists around 460,000 distinct CDR3 sequences, over 20% of them singletons. Sequencing was performed on naive CD8+ T cells from blood, with Jurkat cell RNA spiked in. Subset given: FACS-sorted CD8+CD4-CCR7+CD45RA+ naive T cells. Receptor source: a human donor in good health. Some libraries in this study had Jurkat cell RNA spiked in.

There are many counts of this clonotype. This chain links TRBV7-9 with TRBJ2-3; perhaps TRBD2 as D (6 bases). The ends were cut back, 5 bases at V and 4 bases at J, with 16 bases in the middle. The CDR3 has 15 residues. Germline V gene data show CDR1 as SEHNR and CDR2 as FQNEAQ (reference sequence). The CDR3 here is CASSPLGGFPDTQYF. In nucleotides, the CDR3 is TGTGCCAGCAGCCCGTTGGGGGGTTTCCCAGATACGCAGTATTTT.

This clonotype was seen many times. The germline gene is not matched at one end of the junction; a read error may be the cause. This sequence joins TRBV7-9 and TRBJ1-4; TRBD1 agrees at 9 bases. Germline CDR1 and CDR2: SEHNR and FQNEAQ (reference sequence). The CDR3 consists of 18 residues. The CDR3 DNA follows: TGTGCCAGCAGCTCCACCCGGACAGGGGCACTTCGTAATGACAAACTGTTTTTT. Its translation: CASSSTRTGALRNDKLFF.

This clonotype was seen more than once but under ten times. V usage is TRBV7-2 and J usage is TRBJ2-7; possibly TRBD1 for D (6 bases). Per the germline V gene, CDR1 is SGHTA and CDR2 is FQGNSA. The CDR3 loop spans 15 amino acids. Between the trimmed V and J ends, which lost 0 bases and 2 bases, there was a span of 11 bases. In DNA, the CDR3 is TGTGCCAGCAGCTTAGCGTTGGGGGCCCCCTACGAGCAGTACTTC. Translated: CASSLALGAPYEQYF.

A word on this clonotype: Given a much more abundant clone one base away, this may be a read error. The chain combines TRBV5-1 with TRBJ1-4; 7 positions agree with TRBD1. CDR1 and CDR2 from the germline V gene are SGHRS and YFSETQ. The CDR3 consists of 14 residues. The V gene end was trimmed by 0 bases and the J gene end by 7 bases; junction bases not matched to a gene: 3. CDR3: CASSLAQGIEKLFF. Written as DNA, the CDR3 is TGCGCCAGCAGCTTGGCACAGGGGATTGAAAAACTGTTTTTT.

This clonotype was counted only a few times. Relative to the germline gene, one junction end is altered; a read error may explain this. The chain recombines TRBV10-3 with TRBJ1-1; 7 bases agree with TRBD1. This CDR3 has 17 amino acids. Germline CDR1 and CDR2: ENHRY and SYGVKD. This CDR3 is CAISESRVTTGDTEALF. CDR3 DNA sequence: TGTGCCATCAGTGAGTCCCGGGTGACTACAGGGGACACTGAAGCTCTCTTT.

This chain links TRBV4-3 with TRBJ2-1; weak D call: TRBD2 (6 bases). From germline, CDR1 is LGHNA and CDR2 YSLEER. Trimming stripped 0 bases from V and 8 bases from J, with 17 bases between. The length of the CDR3 is 16 residues. CDR3 residues: CASSQDRGLDGDEQFF. DNA of the CDR3: TGCGCCAGCAGCCAAGATCGGGGACTGGACGGCGATGAGCAGTTCTTC.

The chain employs TRBV5-6 and TRBJ2-3; TRBD2 agrees at 9 bases. V lost 3 bases, J lost 2 bases, and 10 bases stayed unmatched. Germline V lookup: CDR1 SGHDT, CDR2 YYEEEE. CDR3 length equals 17 residues. In DNA, the CDR3 is TGTGCCAGCAGCTACTCCGGGACTAGCTACCTCACAGATACGCAGTATTTT. This sequence encodes CASSYSGTSYLTDTQYF.

The chain couples TRBV30 to TRBJ1-1; TRBD1 might be the D (6 bases). V was cut by 5 bases and J by 5 bases, with 15 bases left in between. This CDR3 spans 13 amino acids. Germline CDR1 GTSNPN, CDR2 SVGIG (reference sequence). The CDR3 DNA reads TGTGCCTGGCGGGACACGGGATTAACTGAAGCTTTCTTT. It encodes CAWRDTGLTEAFF.

This clonotype was observed many times. V and J are TRBV7-9 and TRBJ2-7; TRBD1 matches 7 bases. The CDR3 totals 15 residues. V gave up 6 bases and J gave up 1 base; unmatched junction bases: 9. Germline lookup yields CDR1 SEHNR and CDR2 FQNEAQ (reference sequence). As DNA, the CDR3 is TGTGCCAGCAGACCGCCCGGGACAGCGTCCTACGAGCAGTACTTC. Amino acids: CASRPPGTASYEQYF.